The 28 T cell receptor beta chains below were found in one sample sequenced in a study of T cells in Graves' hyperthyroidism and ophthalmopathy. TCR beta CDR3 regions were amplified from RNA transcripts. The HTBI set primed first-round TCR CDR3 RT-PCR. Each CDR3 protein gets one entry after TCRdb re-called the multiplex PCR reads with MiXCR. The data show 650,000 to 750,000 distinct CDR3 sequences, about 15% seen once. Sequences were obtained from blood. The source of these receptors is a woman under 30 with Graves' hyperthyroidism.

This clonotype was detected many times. The CDR3 protein is CASSAQAGDYGYTF. CDR3 nucleotide sequence: TGTGCCAGCAGCGCCCAGGCGGGCGACTATGGCTACACCTTC. This chain uses TRBV9 with TRBJ1-2; D gene ambiguous. Germline loops: CDR1 SGDLS, CDR2 YYNGEE. This CDR3 region has 14 residues. Trimming removed 3 bases at V and 3 bases at J, with 12 bases between. Drawing the rest from reference TRBV9 and TRBJ1-2, the complete variable domain is DSGVTQTPKHLITATGQRVTLRCSPRSGDLSVYWYQQSLDQGLQFLIQYYNGEERAKGNILERFSAQQFPDLHSELNLSSLELGDSALYFCASSAQAGDYGYTFGSGTRLTVV.

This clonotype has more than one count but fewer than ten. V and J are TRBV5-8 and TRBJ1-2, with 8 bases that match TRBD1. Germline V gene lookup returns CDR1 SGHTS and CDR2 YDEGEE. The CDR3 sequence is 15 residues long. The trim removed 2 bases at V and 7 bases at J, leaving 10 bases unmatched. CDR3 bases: TGTGCCAGCAGCTTTTTGGACAGGGAGGCCAGTGGCTACACCTTC. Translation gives CASSFLDREASGYTF.

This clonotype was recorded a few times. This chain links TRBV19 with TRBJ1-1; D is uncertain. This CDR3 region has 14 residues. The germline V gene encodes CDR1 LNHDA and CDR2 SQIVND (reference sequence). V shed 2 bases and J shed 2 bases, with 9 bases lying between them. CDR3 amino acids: CASSIRQLNTEAFF. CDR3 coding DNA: TGTGCCAGTAGTATAAGGCAGCTTAACACTGAAGCTTTCTTT.

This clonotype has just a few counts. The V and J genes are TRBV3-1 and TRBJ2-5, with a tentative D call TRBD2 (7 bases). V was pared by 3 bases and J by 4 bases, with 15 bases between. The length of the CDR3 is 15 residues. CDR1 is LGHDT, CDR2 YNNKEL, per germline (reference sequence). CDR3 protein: CASSHIGGGRETQYF. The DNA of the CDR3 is TGTGCCAGCAGCCATATAGGGGGGGGAAGAGAGACCCAGTACTTC.

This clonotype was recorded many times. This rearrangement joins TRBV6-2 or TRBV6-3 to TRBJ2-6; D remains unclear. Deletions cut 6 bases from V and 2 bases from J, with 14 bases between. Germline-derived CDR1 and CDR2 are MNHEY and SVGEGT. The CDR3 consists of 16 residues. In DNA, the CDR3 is TGTGCCAGCAGCCTTTACGTTAGTACTGGGGCCAACGTCCTGACTTTC. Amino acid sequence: CASSLYVSTGANVLTF.

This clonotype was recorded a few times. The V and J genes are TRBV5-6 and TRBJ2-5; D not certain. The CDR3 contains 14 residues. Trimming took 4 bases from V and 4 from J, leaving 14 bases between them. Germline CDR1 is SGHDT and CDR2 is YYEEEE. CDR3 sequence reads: CASSTGQARETQYF. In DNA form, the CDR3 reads TGTGCCAGCAGCACCGGGCAAGCTCGAGAGACCCAGTACTTC.

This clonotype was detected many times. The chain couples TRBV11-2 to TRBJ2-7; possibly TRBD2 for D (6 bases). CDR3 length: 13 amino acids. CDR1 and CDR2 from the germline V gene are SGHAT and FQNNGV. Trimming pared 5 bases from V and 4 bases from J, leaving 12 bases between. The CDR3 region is CASSENSGYEQYF. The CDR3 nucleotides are TGTGCCAGCAGCGAGAATAGCGGATACGAGCAGTACTTC.

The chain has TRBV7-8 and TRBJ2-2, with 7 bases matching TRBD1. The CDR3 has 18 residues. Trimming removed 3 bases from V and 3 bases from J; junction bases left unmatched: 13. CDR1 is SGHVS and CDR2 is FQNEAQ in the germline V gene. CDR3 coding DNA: TGTGCCAGCAGCTTGGGCGACAGGGTTTATGTCTACACCGGGGAGCTGTTTTTT. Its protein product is CASSLGDRVYVYTGELFF.

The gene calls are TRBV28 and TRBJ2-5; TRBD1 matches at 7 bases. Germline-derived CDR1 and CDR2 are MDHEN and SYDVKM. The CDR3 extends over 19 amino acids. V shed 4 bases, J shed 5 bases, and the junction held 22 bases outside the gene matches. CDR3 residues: CASSSMLYGVRQGGETQYF. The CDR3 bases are TGTGCCAGCAGTTCCATGCTTTATGGGGTACGACAGGGTGGGGAGACCCAGTACTTC.

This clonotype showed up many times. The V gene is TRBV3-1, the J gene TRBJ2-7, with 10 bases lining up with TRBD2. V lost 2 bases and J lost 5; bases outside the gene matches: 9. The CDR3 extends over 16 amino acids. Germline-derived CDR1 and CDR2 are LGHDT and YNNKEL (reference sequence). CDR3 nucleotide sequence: TGTGCCAGCAGCCAATTACCGGGACTAGCGAAGGACGAGCAGTACTTC. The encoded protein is CASSQLPGLAKDEQYF.

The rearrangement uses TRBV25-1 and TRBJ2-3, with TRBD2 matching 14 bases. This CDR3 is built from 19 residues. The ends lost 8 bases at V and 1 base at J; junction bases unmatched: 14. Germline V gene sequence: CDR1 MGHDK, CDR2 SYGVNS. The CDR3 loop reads CASSLGTSGSLGGTDTQYF. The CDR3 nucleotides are TGTGCCAGCTCTCTCGGGACTAGCGGGAGTCTCGGGGGCACAGATACGCAGTATTTT.

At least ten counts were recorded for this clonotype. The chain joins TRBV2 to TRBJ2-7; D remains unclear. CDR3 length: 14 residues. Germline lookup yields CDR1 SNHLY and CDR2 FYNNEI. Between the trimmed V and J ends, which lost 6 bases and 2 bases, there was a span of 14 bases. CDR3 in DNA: TGTGCCAGCAGAGACGCAACTACGACCTACGAGCAGTACTTC. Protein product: CASRDATTTYEQYF. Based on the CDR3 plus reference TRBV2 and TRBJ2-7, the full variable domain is EPEVTQTPSHQVTQMGQEVILRCVPISNHLYFYWYRQILGQKVEFLVSFYNNEISEKSEIFDDQFSVERPDGSNFTLKIRSTKLEDSAMYFCASRDATTTYEQYFGPGTRLTVT.

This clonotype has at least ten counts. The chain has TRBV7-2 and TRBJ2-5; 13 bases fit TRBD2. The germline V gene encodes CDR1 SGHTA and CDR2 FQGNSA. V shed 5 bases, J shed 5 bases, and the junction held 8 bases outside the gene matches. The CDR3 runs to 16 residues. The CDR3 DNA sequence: TGTGCCAGCAGCACGTGGACTAGCGGGAGTATGGAGACCCAGTACTTC. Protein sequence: CASSTWTSGSMETQYF.

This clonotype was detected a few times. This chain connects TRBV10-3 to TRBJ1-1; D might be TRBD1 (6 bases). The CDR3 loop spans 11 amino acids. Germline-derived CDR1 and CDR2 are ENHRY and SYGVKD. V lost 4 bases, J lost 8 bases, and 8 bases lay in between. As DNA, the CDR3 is TGTGCCATCAGTGCAGGGGACGAAGCTTTCTTT. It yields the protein CAISAGDEAFF.

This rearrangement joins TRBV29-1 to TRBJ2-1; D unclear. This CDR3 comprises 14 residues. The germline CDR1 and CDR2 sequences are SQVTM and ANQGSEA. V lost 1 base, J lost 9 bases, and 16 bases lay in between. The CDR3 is CSVEGITVRSEQFF. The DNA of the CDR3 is TGCAGCGTTGAAGGGATAACCGTCCGGAGTGAGCAGTTCTTC.

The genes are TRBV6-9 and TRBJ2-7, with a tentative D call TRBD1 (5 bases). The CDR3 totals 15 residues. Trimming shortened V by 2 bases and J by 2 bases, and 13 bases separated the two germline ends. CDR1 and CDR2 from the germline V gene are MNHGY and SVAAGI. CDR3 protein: CASSYRPGPPYEQYF. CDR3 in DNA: TGTGCCAGCAGTTATAGGCCAGGGCCTCCCTACGAGCAGTACTTC.

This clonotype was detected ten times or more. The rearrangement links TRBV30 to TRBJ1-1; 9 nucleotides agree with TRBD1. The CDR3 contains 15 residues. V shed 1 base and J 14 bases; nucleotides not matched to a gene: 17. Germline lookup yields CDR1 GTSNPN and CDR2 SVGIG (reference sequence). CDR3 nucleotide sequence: TGTGCCTGGAGTGAACTCACACCGGGACAGGGTCCCACCTTCTTT. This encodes CAWSELTPGQGPTFF. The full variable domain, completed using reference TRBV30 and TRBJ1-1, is SQTIHQWPATLVQPVGSPLSLECTVEGTSNPNLYWYRQAAGRGLQLLFYSVGIGQISSEVPQNLSASRPQDRQFILSSKKLLLSDSGFYLCAWSELTPGQGPTFFGQGTRLTVV.

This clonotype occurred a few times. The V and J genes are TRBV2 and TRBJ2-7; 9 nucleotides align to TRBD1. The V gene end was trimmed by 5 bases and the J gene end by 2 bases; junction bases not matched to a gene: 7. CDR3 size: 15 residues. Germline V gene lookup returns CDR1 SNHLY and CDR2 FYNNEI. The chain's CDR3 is CASSQIQGAPYEQYF. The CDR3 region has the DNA TGTGCCAGCAGTCAAATACAGGGGGCTCCCTACGAGCAGTACTTC.

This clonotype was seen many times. The CDR3 here is CASSSGTPNTEAFF. The CDR3 region has the DNA TGTGCCAGCAGCTCCGGGACACCGAACACTGAAGCTTTCTTT. V and J are TRBV13 and TRBJ1-1; tentatively, D is TRBD1 (6 bases). Germline V gene sequence: CDR1 PRHDT, CDR2 FYEKMQ (reference sequence). Trimming cost V 4 bases and J 1 base, with 10 bases left between them. This CDR3 is built from 14 residues.

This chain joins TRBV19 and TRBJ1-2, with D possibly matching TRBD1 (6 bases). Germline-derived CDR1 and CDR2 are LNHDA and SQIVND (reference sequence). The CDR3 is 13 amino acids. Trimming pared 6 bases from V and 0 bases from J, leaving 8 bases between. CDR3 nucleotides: TGTGCCAGTAGCCACAGGGCTAACTATGGCTACACCTTC. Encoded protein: CASSHRANYGYTF. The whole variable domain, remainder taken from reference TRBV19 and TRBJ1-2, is DGGITQSPKYLFRKEGQNVTLSCEQNLNHDAMYWYRQDPGQGLRLIYYSQIVNDFQKGDIAEGYSVSREKKESFPLTVTSAQKNPTAFYLCASSHRANYGYTFGSGTRLTVV.

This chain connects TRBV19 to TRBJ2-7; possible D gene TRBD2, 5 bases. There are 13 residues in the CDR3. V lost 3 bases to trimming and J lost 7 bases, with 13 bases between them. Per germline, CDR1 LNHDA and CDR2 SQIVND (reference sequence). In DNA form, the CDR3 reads TGTGCCAGTAGTATCGCGGCCACGGGGGAGCAGTACTTC. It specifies CASSIAATGEQYF.

The CDR3 DNA follows: TGTGCCAGCAGCCCCAGCGGGACGAAGCGGCAGTACTTC. Translating gives CASSPSGTKRQYF. The genes are TRBV7-9 and TRBJ2-7, with 7 bases aligning to TRBD2. Germline V gene data show CDR1 as SEHNR and CDR2 as FQNEAQ (reference sequence). The CDR3 spans 13 residues. The V segment lost 5 bases and the J segment 9 bases; nucleotides outside the gene matches: 10.

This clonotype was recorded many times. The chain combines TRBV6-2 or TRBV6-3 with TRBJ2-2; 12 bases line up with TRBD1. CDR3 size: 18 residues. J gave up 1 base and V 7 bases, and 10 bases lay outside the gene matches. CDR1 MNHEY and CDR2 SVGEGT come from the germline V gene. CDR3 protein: CASKAGTGGSENTGELFF. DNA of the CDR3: TGTGCCAGCAAGGCCGGGACAGGGGGCTCAGAGAACACCGGGGAGCTGTTTTTT.

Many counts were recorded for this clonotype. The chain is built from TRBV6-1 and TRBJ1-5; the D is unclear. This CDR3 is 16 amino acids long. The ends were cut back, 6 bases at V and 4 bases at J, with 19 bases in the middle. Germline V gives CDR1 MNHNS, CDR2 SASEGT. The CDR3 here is CASRRTWADHNQPQHF. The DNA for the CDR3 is TGTGCCAGCAGACGAACCTGGGCAGATCATAATCAGCCCCAGCATTTT.

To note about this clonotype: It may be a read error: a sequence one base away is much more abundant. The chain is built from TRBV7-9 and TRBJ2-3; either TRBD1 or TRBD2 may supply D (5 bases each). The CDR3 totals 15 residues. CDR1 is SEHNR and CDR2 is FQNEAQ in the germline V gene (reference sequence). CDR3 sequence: CVSSFVGTSTDTQYF. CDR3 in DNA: TGTGTCAGCAGCTTTGTGGGGACCAGCACAGATACGCAGTATTTT.

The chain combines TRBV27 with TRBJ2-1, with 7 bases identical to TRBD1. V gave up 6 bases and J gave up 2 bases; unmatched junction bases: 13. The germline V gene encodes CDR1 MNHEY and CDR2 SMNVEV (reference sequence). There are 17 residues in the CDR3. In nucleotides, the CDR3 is TGTGCCAGCAGAAAACAACAGGGGATTGTTCCCTACAATGAGCAGTTCTTC. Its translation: CASRKQQGIVPYNEQFF.

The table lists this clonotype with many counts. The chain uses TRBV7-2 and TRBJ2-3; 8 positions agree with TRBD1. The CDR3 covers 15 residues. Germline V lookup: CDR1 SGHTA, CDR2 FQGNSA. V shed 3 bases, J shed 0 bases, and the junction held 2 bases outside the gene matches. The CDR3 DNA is TGTGCCAGCAGCTTGACAGGGGCCAGCACAGATACGCAGTATTTT. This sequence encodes CASSLTGASTDTQYF. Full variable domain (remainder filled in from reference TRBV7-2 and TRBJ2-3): GAGVSQSPSNKVTEKGKDVELRCDPISGHTALYWYRQSLGQGLEFLIYFQGNSAPDKSGLPSDRFSAERTGGSVSTLTIQRTQQEDSAVYLCASSLTGASTDTQYFGPGTRLTVL.

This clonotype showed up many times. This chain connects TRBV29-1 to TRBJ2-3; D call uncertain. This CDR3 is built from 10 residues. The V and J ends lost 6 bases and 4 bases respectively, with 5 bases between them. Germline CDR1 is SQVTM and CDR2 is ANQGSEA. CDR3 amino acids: CSVTADTQYF. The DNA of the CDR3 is TGCAGCGTAACCGCAGATACGCAGTATTTT.